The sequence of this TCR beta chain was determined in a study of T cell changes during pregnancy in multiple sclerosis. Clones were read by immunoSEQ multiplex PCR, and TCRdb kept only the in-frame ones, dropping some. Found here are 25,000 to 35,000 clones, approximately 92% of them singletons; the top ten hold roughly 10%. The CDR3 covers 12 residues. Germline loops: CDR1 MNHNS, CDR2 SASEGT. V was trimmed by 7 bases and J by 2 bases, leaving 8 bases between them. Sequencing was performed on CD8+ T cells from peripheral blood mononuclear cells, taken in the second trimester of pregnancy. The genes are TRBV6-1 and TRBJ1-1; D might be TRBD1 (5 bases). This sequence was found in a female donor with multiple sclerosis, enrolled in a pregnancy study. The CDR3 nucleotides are TGTGCCAGCACAGGGTTCAACACTGAAGCTTTCTTT. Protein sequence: CASTGFNTEAFF.